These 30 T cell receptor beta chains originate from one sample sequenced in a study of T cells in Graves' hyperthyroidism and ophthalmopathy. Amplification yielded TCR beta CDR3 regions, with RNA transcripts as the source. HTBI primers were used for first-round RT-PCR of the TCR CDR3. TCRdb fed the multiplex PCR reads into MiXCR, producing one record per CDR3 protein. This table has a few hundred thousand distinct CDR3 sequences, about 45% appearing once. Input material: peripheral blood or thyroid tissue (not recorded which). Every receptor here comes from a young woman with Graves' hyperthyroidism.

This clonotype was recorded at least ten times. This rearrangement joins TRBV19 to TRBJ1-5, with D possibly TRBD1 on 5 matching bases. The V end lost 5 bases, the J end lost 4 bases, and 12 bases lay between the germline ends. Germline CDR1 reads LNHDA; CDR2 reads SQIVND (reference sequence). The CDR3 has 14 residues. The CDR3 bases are TGTGCCAGTAGTCTCCGGGACGGTAATCAGCCCCAGCATTTT. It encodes CASSLRDGNQPQHF.

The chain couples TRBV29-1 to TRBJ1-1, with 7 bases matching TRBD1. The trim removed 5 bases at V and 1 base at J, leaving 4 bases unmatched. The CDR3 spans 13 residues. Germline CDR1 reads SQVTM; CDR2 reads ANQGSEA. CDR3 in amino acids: CSVPRTGNTEAFF. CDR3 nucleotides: TGCAGCGTTCCACGGACAGGGAACACTGAAGCTTTCTTT.

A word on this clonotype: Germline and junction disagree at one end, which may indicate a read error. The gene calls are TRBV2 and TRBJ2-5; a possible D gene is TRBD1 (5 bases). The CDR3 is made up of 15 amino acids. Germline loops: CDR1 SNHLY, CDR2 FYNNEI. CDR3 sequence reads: CAGSENMGREETQYF. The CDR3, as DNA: TGTGCCGGCAGCGAAAATATGGGCAGGGAAGAGACCCAGTACTTC.

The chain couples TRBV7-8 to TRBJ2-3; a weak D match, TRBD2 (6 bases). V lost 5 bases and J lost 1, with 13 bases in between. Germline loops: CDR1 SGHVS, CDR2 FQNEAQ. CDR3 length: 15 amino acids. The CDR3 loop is CASSGTPSGTDTQYF. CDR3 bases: TGTGCCAGCAGCGGCACGCCTAGCGGCACAGATACGCAGTATTTT.

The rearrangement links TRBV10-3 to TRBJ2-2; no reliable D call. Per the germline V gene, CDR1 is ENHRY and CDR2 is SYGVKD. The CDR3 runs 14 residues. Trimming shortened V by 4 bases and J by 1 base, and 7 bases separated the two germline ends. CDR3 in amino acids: CAISADGNTGELFF. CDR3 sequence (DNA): TGTGCCATCAGTGCGGACGGGAACACCGGGGAGCTGTTTTTT.

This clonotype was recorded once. In nucleotides, the CDR3 is TGCAGTGCTAGAGTACCCACAGGGTTAGAGCAGTACTTC. Protein product: CSARVPTGLEQYF. The J gene is TRBJ2-7, the V gene TRBV20-1; perhaps TRBD1 as D (6 bases). V was cut by 1 base and J by 7 bases, with 14 bases left in between. Germline-derived CDR1 and CDR2 are DFQATT and SNEGSKA (reference sequence). There are 13 residues in the CDR3.

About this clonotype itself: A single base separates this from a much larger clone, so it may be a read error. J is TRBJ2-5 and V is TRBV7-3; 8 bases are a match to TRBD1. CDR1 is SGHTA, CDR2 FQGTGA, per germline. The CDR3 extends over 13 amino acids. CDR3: CASSRTGLQTQYF. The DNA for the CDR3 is TGCGCCAGCAGCCGGACAGGGCTGCAGACCCAGTACTTC.

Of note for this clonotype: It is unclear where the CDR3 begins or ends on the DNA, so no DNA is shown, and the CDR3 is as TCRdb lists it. CDR3: CSVVRTSGTYEQYFGPNTIYF. The chain employs TRBV29-1 and TRBJ1-3. CDR1 is SQVTM, CDR2 ANQGSEA, per germline. Including both end residues, the CDR3 is 21 amino acids long.

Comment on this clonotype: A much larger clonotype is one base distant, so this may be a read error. The CDR3 sequence: CSASRQGADEKLFF. For the CDR3, the DNA is TGCAGTGCCAGCCGACAGGGGGCGGATGAAAAACTGTTTTTT. This rearrangement joins TRBV20-1 to TRBJ1-4, with 10 bases fitting TRBD1. From germline, CDR1 is DFQATT and CDR2 SNEGSKA (reference sequence). J lost 6 bases, V lost 6 bases, and 7 bases had no gene match. The CDR3 is 14 residues long.

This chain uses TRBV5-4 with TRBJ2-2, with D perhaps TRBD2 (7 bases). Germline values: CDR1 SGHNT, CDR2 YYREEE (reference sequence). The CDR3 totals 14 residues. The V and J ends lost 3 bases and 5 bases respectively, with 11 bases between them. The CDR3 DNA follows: TGTGCCAGCAGCTGGGGGGGCGTTACCGGGGAGCTGTTTTTT. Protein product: CASSWGGVTGELFF.

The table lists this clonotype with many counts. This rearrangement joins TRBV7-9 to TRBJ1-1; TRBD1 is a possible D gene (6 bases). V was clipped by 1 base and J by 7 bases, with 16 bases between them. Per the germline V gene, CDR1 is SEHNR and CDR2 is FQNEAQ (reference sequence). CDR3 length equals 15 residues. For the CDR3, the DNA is TGTGCCAGCAGCTTAGATGGCAGGGGCCTCATTGAAGCTTTCTTT. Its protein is CASSLDGRGLIEAFF.

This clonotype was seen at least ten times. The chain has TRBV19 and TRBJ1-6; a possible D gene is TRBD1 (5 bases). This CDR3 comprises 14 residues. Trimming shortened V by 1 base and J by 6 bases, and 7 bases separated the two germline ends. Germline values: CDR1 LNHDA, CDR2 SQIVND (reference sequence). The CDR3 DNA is TGTGCCAGTAGTATAGGGGGGAGTAATTCACCCCTCCACTTT. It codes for CASSIGGSNSPLHF. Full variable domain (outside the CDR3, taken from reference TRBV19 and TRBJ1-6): DGGITQSPKYLFRKEGQNVTLSCEQNLNHDAMYWYRQDPGQGLRLIYYSQIVNDFQKGDIAEGYSVSREKKESFPLTVTSAQKNPTAFYLCASSIGGSNSPLHFGNGTRLTVT.

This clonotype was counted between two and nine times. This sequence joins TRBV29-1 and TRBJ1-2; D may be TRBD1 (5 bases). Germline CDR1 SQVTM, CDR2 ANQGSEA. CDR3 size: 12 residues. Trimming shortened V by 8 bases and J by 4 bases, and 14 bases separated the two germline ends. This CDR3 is CSQEGQGYGYTF. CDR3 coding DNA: TGCAGCCAAGAGGGGCAGGGCTATGGCTACACCTTC.

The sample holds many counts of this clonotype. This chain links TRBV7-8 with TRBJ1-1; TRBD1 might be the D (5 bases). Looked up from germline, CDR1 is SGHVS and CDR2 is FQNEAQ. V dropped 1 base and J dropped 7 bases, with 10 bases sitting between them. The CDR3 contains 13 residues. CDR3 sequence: CASSLGGVSEAFF. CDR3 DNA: TGTGCCAGCAGCTTAGGGGGGGTCAGTGAAGCTTTCTTT. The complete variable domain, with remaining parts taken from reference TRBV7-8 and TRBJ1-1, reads GAGVSQSPRYKVAKRGQDVALRCDPISGHVSLFWYQQALGQGPEFLTYFQNEAQLDKSGLPSDRFFAERPEGSVSTLKIQRTQQEDSAVYLCASSLGGVSEAFFGQGTRLTVV.

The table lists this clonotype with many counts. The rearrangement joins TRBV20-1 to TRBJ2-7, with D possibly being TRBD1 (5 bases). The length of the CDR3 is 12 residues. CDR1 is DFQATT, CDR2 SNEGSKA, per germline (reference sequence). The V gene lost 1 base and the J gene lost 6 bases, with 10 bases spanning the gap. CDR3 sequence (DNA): TGCAGTGCTAGAGTTCAGGGTGGCGAGCAGTACTTC. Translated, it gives CSARVQGGEQYF.

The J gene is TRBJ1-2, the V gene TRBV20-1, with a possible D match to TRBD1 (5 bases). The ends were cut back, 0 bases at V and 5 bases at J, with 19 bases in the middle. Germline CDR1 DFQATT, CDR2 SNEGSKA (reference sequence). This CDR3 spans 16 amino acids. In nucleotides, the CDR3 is TGCAGTGCTAGAGATCCTGGGGGTGATCTTCTTTATGGCTACACCTTC. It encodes CSARDPGGDLLYGYTF.

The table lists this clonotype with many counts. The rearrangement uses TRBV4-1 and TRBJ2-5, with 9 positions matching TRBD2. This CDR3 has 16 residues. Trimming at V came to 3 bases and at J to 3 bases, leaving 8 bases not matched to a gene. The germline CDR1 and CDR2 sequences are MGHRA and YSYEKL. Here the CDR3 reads CASSHPEASGKETQYF. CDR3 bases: TGCGCCAGCAGCCACCCAGAGGCTAGCGGGAAAGAGACCCAGTACTTC.

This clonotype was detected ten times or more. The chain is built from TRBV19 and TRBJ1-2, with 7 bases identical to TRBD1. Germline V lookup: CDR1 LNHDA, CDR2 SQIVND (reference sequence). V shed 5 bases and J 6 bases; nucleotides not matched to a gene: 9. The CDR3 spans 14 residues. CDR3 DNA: TGTGCCAGTAGTTTTACCTCGACAGGGAATGGCTACACCTTC. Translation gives CASSFTSTGNGYTF.

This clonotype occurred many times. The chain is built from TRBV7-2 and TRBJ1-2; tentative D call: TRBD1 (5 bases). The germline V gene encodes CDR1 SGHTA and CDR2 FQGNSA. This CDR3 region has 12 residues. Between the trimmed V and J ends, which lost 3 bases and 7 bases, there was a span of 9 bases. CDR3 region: CASSLGGVGYTF. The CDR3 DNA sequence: TGTGCCAGCAGCTTGGGGGGAGTTGGCTACACCTTC.

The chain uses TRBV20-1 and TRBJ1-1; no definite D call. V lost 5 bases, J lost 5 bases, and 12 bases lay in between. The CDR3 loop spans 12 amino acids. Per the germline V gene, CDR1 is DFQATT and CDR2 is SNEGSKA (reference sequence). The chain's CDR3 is CSAYTDTTEAFF. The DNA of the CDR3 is TGCAGTGCTTACACAGACACTACTGAAGCTTTCTTT.

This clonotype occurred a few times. CDR3 sequence reads: CASSQEVSGNTIYF. In DNA, the CDR3 is TGTGCCAGCAGCCAAGAAGTCTCTGGAAACACCATATATTTT. This rearrangement joins TRBV14 to TRBJ1-3; no reliable D call. Trimming removed 0 bases from V and 0 bases from J, with 3 bases in between. This CDR3 region has 14 residues. The germline gives CDR1 SGHDN, CDR2 FVKESK. Supplemented by reference TRBV14 and TRBJ1-3, the full variable domain reads EAGVTQFPSHSVIEKGQTVTLRCDPISGHDNLYWYRRVMGKEIKFLLHFVKESKQDESGMPNNRFLAERTGGTYSTLKVQPAELEDSGVYFCASSQEVSGNTIYFGEGSWLTVV.

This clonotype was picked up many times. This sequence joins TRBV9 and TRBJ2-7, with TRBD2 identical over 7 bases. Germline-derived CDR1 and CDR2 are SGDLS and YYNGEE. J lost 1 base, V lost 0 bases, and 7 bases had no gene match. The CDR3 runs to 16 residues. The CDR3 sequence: CASSVAAGDRSYEQYF. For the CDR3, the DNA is TGTGCCAGCAGCGTAGCGGCGGGAGACCGGTCCTACGAGCAGTACTTC. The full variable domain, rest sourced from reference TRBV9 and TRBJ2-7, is DSGVTQTPKHLITATGQRVTLRCSPRSGDLSVYWYQQSLDQGLQFLIQYYNGEERAKGNILERFSAQQFPDLHSELNLSSLELGDSALYFCASSVAAGDRSYEQYFGPGTRLTVT.

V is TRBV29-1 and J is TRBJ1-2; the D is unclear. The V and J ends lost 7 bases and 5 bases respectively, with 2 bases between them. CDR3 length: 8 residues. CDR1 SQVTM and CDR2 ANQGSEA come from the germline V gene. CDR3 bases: TGCAGCGGATATGGCTACACCTTC. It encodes CSGYGYTF.

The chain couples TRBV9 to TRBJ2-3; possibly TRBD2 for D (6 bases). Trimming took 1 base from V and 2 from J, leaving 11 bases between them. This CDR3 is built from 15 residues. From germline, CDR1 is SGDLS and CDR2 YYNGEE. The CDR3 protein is CASSVLPDYTDTQYF. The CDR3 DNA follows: TGTGCCAGCAGCGTACTTCCGGACTACACAGATACGCAGTATTTT.

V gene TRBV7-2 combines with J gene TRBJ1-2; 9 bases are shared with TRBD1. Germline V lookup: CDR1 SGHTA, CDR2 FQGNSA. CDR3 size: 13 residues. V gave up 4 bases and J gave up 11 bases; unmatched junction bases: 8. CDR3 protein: CASSYPGQGGYTF. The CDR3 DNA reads TGTGCCAGCAGCTACCCGGGACAGGGAGGATACACCTTC. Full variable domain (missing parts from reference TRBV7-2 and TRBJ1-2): GAGVSQSPSNKVTEKGKDVELRCDPISGHTALYWYRQSLGQGLEFLIYFQGNSAPDKSGLPSDRFSAERTGGSVSTLTIQRTQQEDSAVYLCASSYPGQGGYTFGSGTRLTVV.

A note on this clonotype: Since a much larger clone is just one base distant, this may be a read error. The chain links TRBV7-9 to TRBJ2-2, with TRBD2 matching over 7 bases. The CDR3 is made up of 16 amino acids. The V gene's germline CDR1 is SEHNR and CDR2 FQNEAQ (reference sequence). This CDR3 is CASSLGGSLNTGGLFF. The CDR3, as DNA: TGTGCCAGCAGCTTAGGCGGGAGTCTGAACACCGGGGGGCTGTTTTTT.

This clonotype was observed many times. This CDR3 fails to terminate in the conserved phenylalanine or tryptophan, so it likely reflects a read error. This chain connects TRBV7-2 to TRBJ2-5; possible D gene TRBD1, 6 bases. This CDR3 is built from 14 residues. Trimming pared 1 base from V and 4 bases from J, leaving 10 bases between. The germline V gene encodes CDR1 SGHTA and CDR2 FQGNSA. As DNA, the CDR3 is TGTGCCAGCAGCTTAGAATGGGGGCGAGAGACCCAGTACCTC. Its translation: CASSLEWGRETQYL.

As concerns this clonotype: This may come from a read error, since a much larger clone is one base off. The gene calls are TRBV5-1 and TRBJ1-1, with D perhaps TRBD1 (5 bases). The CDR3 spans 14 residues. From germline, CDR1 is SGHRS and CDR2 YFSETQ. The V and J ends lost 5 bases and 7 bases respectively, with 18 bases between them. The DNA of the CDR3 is TGCGCCAGCAGTCGTGGGGCGTTGGGGGGTGAAGCTTTCTTT. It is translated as CASSRGALGGEAFF.

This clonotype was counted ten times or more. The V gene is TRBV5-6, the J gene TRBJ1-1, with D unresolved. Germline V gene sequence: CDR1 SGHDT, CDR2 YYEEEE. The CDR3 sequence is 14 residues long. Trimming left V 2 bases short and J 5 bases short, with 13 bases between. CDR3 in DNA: TGTGCCAGCAGCTTTTCGAGTTATCTGACTGAAGCTTTCTTT. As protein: CASSFSSYLTEAFF.

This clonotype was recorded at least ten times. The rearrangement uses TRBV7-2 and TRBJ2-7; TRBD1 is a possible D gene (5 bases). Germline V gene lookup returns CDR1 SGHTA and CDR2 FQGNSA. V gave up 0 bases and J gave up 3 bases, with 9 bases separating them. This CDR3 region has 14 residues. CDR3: CASSLARVIYEQYF. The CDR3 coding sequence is TGTGCCAGCAGCTTAGCCAGGGTAATCTACGAGCAGTACTTC.